This T cell receptor (beta chain) was documented in a study of T cells expressing NK-cell markers. Study-wide background: Source material for TCR beta repertoires consisted of sorted CD3+CD56+NKG2C+, CD3+CD56+NKG2C- and CD3+CD56-NKG2C+ T cells.

This CDR3 region has 15 residues. Synthesis of TCR beta cDNA relied on 5'RACE template switching carrying UMIs. TCRdb re-called the 5' RACE reads; every CDR3 protein appears as one record, without DNA. The sample includes 300,000 to 450,000 distinct CDR3 sequences. Notes on the study in general: Expanded NKG2C+ T cell clones were not confirmed as HCMV-specific.

As to this clonotype: Its target is unknown.

Sample: blood T cells: a sorted CD56 or NKG2C T cell subset, CD4+ or CD8+ T cells, or bulk PBMC T cells (not recorded which). The chain links TRBV12-3 or TRBV12-4 to TRBJ2-1; TCRdb's D call of TRBD2 is untestable without DNA. The clonotype originates from a man aged 18-69 years in good health. CDR3 protein: CASSTGTGSYNEQFF.